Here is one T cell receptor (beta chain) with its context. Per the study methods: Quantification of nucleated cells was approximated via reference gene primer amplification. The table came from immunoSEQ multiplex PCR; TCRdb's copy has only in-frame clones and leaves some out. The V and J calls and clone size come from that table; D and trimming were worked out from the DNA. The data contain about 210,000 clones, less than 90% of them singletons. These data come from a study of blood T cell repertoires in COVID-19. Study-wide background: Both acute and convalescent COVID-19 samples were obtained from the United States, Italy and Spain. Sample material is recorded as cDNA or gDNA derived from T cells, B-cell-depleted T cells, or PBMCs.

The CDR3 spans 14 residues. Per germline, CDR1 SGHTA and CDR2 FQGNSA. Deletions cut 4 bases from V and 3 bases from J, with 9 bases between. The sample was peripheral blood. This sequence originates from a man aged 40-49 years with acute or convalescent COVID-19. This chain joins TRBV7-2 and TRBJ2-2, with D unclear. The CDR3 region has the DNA TGTGCCAGCAGCTCGGGTTCACACACCGGGGAGCTGTTTTTT. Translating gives CASSSGSHTGELFF.